Presented here are 27 T cell receptor beta chains from one specimen sequenced in a study of T cell repertoires in cytomegalovirus infection. No antigens are known for them. MiXCR, applied by TCRdb to the reads, yields one record per CDR3 protein. The profile shows roughly 990,000 distinct CDR3 sequences, about a third of them singletons. Sequences were derived from cultured CD8+ T cells from PBMCs, sampled from culture after CMV antigen stimulation. These receptors were collected from a human donor in good health (CMV status not recorded). Some clones in this sample may be carry-over from other donors' samples.

The chain is built from TRBV4-1 and TRBJ1-5; D remains ambiguous. Trimming pared 1 base from V and 5 bases from J, leaving 9 bases between. The CDR3 length is 14 residues. Germline lookup yields CDR1 MGHRA and CDR2 YSYEKL. The CDR3 loop is CASSQVFTDQPQHF. In DNA, the CDR3 is TGCGCCAGCAGCCAAGTCTTTACAGATCAGCCCCAGCATTTT.

V usage is TRBV14 and J usage is TRBJ2-7, with 8 nucleotides matching TRBD1. The CDR3 extends over 16 amino acids. Germline CDR1 reads SGHDN; CDR2 reads FVKESK. V dropped 0 bases and J dropped 2; count of bases not matched to a gene: 6. The CDR3 DNA follows: TGTGCCAGCAGCCAAGAGGTCCAGGGGGCAGCCTACGAGCAGTACTTC. Encoded protein: CASSQEVQGAAYEQYF.

The chain employs TRBV27 and TRBJ1-4; D possibly corresponds to TRBD1 (6 bases). Germline CDR1 is MNHEY and CDR2 is SMNVEV (reference sequence). The CDR3 runs 15 residues. The V and J ends lost 0 bases and 8 bases respectively, with 13 bases between them. CDR3 nucleotide sequence: TGTGCCAGCAGTTTATCCAGGGGATCATACGAAAAACTGTTTTTT. Translated, it gives CASSLSRGSYEKLFF.

The chain joins TRBV20-1 to TRBJ2-3, with 12 nucleotides matching TRBD2. Germline V gene sequence: CDR1 DFQATT, CDR2 SNEGSKA (reference sequence). The CDR3 runs to 16 residues. The junction had 8 bases not matched to a gene; V was cut back by 3 bases and J by 4 bases. The CDR3: CSASDSSGGAADTQYF. In DNA form, the CDR3 reads TGCAGTGCTAGCGATTCTAGCGGGGGGGCCGCAGATACGCAGTATTTT.

The rearrangement joins TRBV7-9 to TRBJ1-1; D possibly corresponds to TRBD1 (6 bases). Trimming took 5 bases from V and 5 from J, leaving 21 bases between them. The CDR3 sequence is 16 residues long. Germline V gives CDR1 SEHNR, CDR2 FQNEAQ (reference sequence). The CDR3 is CASSNPSQGSETEAFF. CDR3 nucleotide sequence: TGTGCCAGCAGCAACCCTAGTCAGGGGTCGGAAACTGAAGCTTTCTTT.

The rearrangement joins TRBV20-1 to TRBJ2-7, with 7 bases matching TRBD1. Germline-derived CDR1 and CDR2 are DFQATT and SNEGSKA (reference sequence). With V trimmed by 6 bases and J by 3 bases, 8 bases remained unmatched. This CDR3 region has 13 residues. Here the CDR3 reads CSASGTDNYEQYF. CDR3 nucleotide sequence: TGCAGTGCCTCCGGGACAGATAACTACGAGCAGTACTTC.

This clonotype was picked up many times. The chain combines TRBV7-6 with TRBJ1-1; D remains ambiguous. The CDR3 length is 16 residues. Trimming left V 0 bases short and J 0 bases short, with 11 bases between. Per the germline V gene, CDR1 is SGHVS and CDR2 is FNYEAQ. The CDR3: CASSLAPSHLNTEAFF. CDR3 DNA sequence: TGTGCCAGCAGCTTAGCCCCTTCCCATCTGAACACTGAAGCTTTCTTT.

Only a few counts were recorded for this clonotype. The chain couples TRBV6-8 to TRBJ1-1, with D possibly being TRBD1 (5 bases). This CDR3 has 15 amino acids. Per germline, CDR1 MNHGY and CDR2 SAAAGT. Trimming stripped 5 bases from V and 0 bases from J, with 13 bases between. The CDR3 DNA sequence: TGTGCCAGCAGTGGTGACAGAAGCATGAACACTGAAGCTTTCTTT. It is translated as CASSGDRSMNTEAFF.

V and J are TRBV28 and TRBJ2-1; 10 bases line up with TRBD2. V shed 3 bases, J shed 7 bases, and the junction held 21 bases outside the gene matches. This CDR3 has 20 residues. Per germline, CDR1 MDHEN and CDR2 SYDVKM. CDR3 coding DNA: TGTGCCAGCAGTTTCCATTTGAGCGGGGGGGCGAGAGAGAGAGTGAATGAGCAGTTCTTC. Its translation: CASSFHLSGGARERVNEQFF.

A note on this clonotype: A single base separates this from a much larger clone, so it may be a read error. The rearrangement links TRBV6-1 to TRBJ2-3, with D possibly matching TRBD1 (6 bases). CDR1 and CDR2 (germline): MNHNS, SASEGT. Trimming shortened V by 10 bases and J by 0 bases, and 17 bases separated the two germline ends. CDR3 length equals 15 residues. DNA for the CDR3: TGTGCCAACACCCCGACAGGAAAAAGCACAGATACGCAGTATTTT. It encodes CANTPTGKSTDTQYF.

This clonotype was found a few times. This sequence joins TRBV6-2 or TRBV6-3 and TRBJ1-4; the match to TRBD1 covers 7 bases. In germline, CDR1 is MNHEY, CDR2 SVGEGT. J lost 10 bases, V lost 6 bases, and 5 bases had no gene match. The CDR3 consists of 12 residues. The DNA for the CDR3 is TGTGCCAGCAGATCACAGGGGCGAAAACTGTTTTTT. Translating it yields CASRSQGRKLFF.

The rearrangement uses TRBV13 and TRBJ2-5, with 7 positions matching TRBD1. The germline CDR1 and CDR2 sequences are PRHDT and FYEKMQ (reference sequence). The V gene end was trimmed by 5 bases and the J gene end by 4 bases; junction bases not matched to a gene: 10. The CDR3 sequence is 15 residues long. This CDR3 is CASSDGDSLGETQYF. The CDR3 DNA reads as TGTGCCAGCAGCGACGGGGACAGCCTAGGAGAGACCCAGTACTTC. The full variable domain, in which reference TRBV13 and TRBJ2-5 provide the parts outside the CDR3, is AAGVIQSPRHLIKEKRETATLKCYPIPRHDTVYWYQQGPGQDPQFLISFYEKMQSDKGSIPDRFSAQQFSDYHSELNMSSLELGDSALYFCASSDGDSLGETQYFGPGTRLLVL.

V and J are TRBV6-4 and TRBJ1-5; TRBD1 agrees at 7 bases. The germline V gene has CDR1 MRHNA and CDR2 SNTAGT. The CDR3 covers 15 residues. Trimming took 6 bases from V and 2 from J; bases not matched to a gene: 7. CDR3 loop: CASRWDSSGNQPQHF. The CDR3 bases are TGTGCCAGCAGATGGGACAGTTCGGGCAATCAGCCCCAGCATTTT.

CDR3 amino acids: CATSRAGQEGTQYF. The CDR3 coding sequence is TGTGCCACCAGCAGGGCCGGACAGGAGGGGACCCAGTACTTC. This chain joins TRBV15 and TRBJ2-5, with a possible D match to TRBD1 (7 bases). The CDR3 has 14 amino acids. V was clipped by 3 bases and J by 7 bases, with 15 bases between them. Looked up from germline, CDR1 is LNHNV and CDR2 is YYDKDF (reference sequence).

This clonotype has just a few counts. The V call is TRBV28, the J call TRBJ2-7; D perhaps matches TRBD1 (7 bases). Germline V gene lookup returns CDR1 MDHEN and CDR2 SYDVKM. The CDR3 totals 15 residues. Trimming removed 1 base at V and 3 bases at J, with 13 bases between. In nucleotides, the CDR3 is TGTGCCAGCAGTTTATACCCTCAGGGGGGCTACGAGCAGTACGTC. It specifies CASSLYPQGGYEQYV.

V gene TRBV7-9 combines with J gene TRBJ1-1, with D perhaps TRBD1 (5 bases). The CDR3 covers 15 residues. Between the trimmed V and J ends, which lost 5 bases and 9 bases, there was a span of 22 bases. From germline, CDR1 is SEHNR and CDR2 FQNEAQ (reference sequence). The chain's CDR3 is CASSVERQGATKAFF. In DNA form, the CDR3 reads TGTGCCAGCAGCGTAGAACGACAAGGGGCCACCAAAGCTTTCTTT.

This clonotype has only a few counts. This chain joins TRBV7-6 and TRBJ2-5; unclear D gene. V was pared by 2 bases and J by 2 bases, with 12 bases between. Germline CDR1 reads SGHVS; CDR2 reads FNYEAQ. CDR3 length equals 15 residues. CDR3 sequence reads: CASSLSPVFQETQYF. Written as DNA, the CDR3 is TGTGCCAGCAGCTTAAGTCCCGTCTTTCAAGAGACCCAGTACTTC.

This clonotype was recorded many times. V gene TRBV13 combines with J gene TRBJ2-1, with D tentatively TRBD1 or TRBD2 (5 bases each). The CDR3 runs 15 residues. Trimming took 4 bases from V and 1 from J, leaving 11 bases between them. Germline assignment: CDR1 PRHDT and CDR2 FYEKMQ (reference sequence). The CDR3 is CASSSTGRSYNEQFF. CDR3 in DNA: TGTGCCAGCAGCTCAACGGGACGGTCCTACAATGAGCAGTTCTTC.

This clonotype was found a few times. The chain combines TRBV6-1 with TRBJ1-5; no clear D. The CDR3 sequence is 15 residues long. Germline loops: CDR1 MNHNS, CDR2 SASEGT. Trimming removed 0 bases at V and 1 base at J, with 7 bases between. The CDR3 loop is CASSEALRSNQPQHF. The CDR3 nucleotides read TGTGCCAGCAGTGAAGCCCTAAGGAGCAATCAGCCCCAGCATTTT.

CDR3 in DNA: TGTGCCAGTAGTGCTGGACGTGGGGGCCTCTACAATGAGCAGTTCTTC. It yields the protein CASSAGRGGLYNEQFF. The rearrangement uses TRBV19 and TRBJ2-1; the D gene is possibly TRBD1 (6 bases). Germline CDR1 is LNHDA and CDR2 is SQIVND (reference sequence). The CDR3 loop spans 16 amino acids. V was cut by 5 bases and J by 3 bases, with 17 bases left in between.

The gene calls are TRBV12-3 or TRBV12-4 and TRBJ2-6; D is undetermined. This CDR3 comprises 14 residues. Trimming left V 0 bases short and J 3 bases short, with 3 bases between. CDR3 nucleotides: TGTGCCAGCAGTTTAGCGTATGGGGCCAACGTCCTGACTTTC. Translation: CASSLAYGANVLTF.

A remark on this clonotype: The junction differs from germline at one of its ends, possibly a read error. This chain connects TRBV7-8 to TRBJ1-2; possibly TRBD1 for D (6 bases). The CDR3 runs 13 residues. Germline CDR1 reads SGHVS; CDR2 reads FQNEAQ. CDR3 DNA: TGTGTCAGCAGCCTCCCAGGGGCTCGTGGCTACACCTTC. Its translation: CVSSLPGARGYTF. Looking up the rest from reference TRBV7-8 and TRBJ1-2 gives the full variable domain: GAGVSQSPRYKVAKRGQDVALRCDPISGHVSLFWYQQALGQGPEFLTYFQNEAQLDKSGLPSDRFFAERPEGSVSTLKIQRTQQEDSAVYLCVSSLPGARGYTFGSGTRLTVV.

Turning to this clonotype: A much larger clonotype is one base distant, so this may be a read error. The chain joins TRBV7-2 to TRBJ2-1; perhaps TRBD1 as D (5 bases). This CDR3 region has 16 residues. CDR1 is SGHTA and CDR2 is FQGNSA in the germline V gene. The CDR3 DNA reads TGTGTCAGCAGCCTCCACGGGCAGGGTTCCTACAATGAGCAGTTCTTC. Translated, it gives CVSSLHGQGSYNEQFF.

The rearrangement uses TRBV7-8 and TRBJ2-1; D unresolved. The V end was cut by 1 base, the J end by 8 bases, with 9 bases between. The CDR3 covers 13 residues. Germline V gene data show CDR1 as SGHVS and CDR2 as FQNEAQ. DNA for the CDR3: TGTGCCAGCAGCTTAGGGCTCGACGATGAGCAGTTCTTC. Its translation: CASSLGLDDEQFF.

This clonotype turned up a few times. The rearrangement uses TRBV7-8 and TRBJ2-2, with a possible D match to TRBD2 (6 bases). In germline, CDR1 is SGHVS, CDR2 FQNEAQ. Trimming removed 1 base at V and 2 bases at J, with 26 bases between. The CDR3 is 21 amino acids. The CDR3: CASSLGSLLGLSNHNTGELFF. CDR3 in DNA: TGTGCCAGCAGCTTAGGCAGTCTTTTGGGACTCTCCAATCACAACACCGGGGAGCTGTTTTTT.

The chain couples TRBV23-1 to TRBJ2-3; D is tentatively TRBD1 or TRBD2 (5 bases each). TRBV23-1 is recorded as an ORF, its role being uncertain. This CDR3 is 18 amino acids long. V lost 2 bases and J 8 bases, leaving 26 bases between the germline ends. The CDR3 loop reads CASSQLQTGTPKIGTQYF. Written as DNA, the CDR3 is TGCGCCAGCAGTCAACTTCAGACCGGGACCCCAAAAATCGGTACGCAGTATTTT.

V is TRBV11-2 and J is TRBJ2-5; D gene unclear. The length of the CDR3 is 15 residues. The germline CDR1 and CDR2 sequences are SGHAT and FQNNGV. The V and J ends lost 3 bases and 0 bases respectively, with 11 bases between them. CDR3: CASSLSGSHQETQYF. The CDR3 DNA reads TGTGCCAGCAGCTTGTCGGGTTCCCACCAAGAGACCCAGTACTTC.